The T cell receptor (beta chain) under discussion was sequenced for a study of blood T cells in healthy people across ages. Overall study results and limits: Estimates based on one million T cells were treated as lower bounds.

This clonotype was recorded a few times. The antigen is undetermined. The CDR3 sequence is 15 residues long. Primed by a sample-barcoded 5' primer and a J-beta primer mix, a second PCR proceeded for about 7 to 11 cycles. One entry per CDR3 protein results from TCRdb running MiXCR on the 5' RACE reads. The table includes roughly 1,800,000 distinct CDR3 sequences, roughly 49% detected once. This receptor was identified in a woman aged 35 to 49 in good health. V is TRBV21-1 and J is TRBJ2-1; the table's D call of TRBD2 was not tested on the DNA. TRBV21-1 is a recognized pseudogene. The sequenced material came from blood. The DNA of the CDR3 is TGTGCCAGCAGCAAAGTAGGGACTAGAGGGTATGAGCAGTTCTTC. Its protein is CASSKVGTRGYEQFF.